This T cell receptor (beta chain) stems from a study of regulatory T cells in long-lasting Graves disease. The overall study: More than 5 years of antithyroid drugs with positive TSH receptor antibodies defined persistent Graves' disease.

CDR3-region Arm-PCR and iRepertoire HTBI primers produced the TCR beta libraries. Each CDR3 protein is one row after TCRdb ran MiXCR on the multiplex PCR reads. Seen here are about 340,000 distinct CDR3 sequences, about 18% observed once, and the top ten hold roughly 27%. The time point is: persistent/refractory GD, antithyroid drugs over 5 years with positive TRAb. Researchers made the TCR library from RNA that was extracted from PBMCs. Ten or more counts support this clonotype. The CDR3 is 13 amino acids. Trimming shortened V by 4 bases and J by 3 bases, and 10 bases separated the two germline ends. CDR1 and CDR2 from the germline V gene are SGHRS and YFSETQ.

Sequencing was performed on peripheral blood mononuclear cells (PBMCs), taken when the disease was refractory, from a patient treated with antithyroid drugs. This rearrangement joins TRBV5-1 to TRBJ1-2, with TRBD1 as a possible D gene (5 bases). The clonotype was recovered from a female donor with Graves disease. In DNA, the CDR3 is TGCGCCAGCAGCGGGGACGGACACTATGGCTACACCTTC. This codes for CASSGDGHYGYTF. Supplemented by reference TRBV5-1 and TRBJ1-2, the full variable domain reads KAGVTQTPRYLIKTRGQQVTLSCSPISGHRSVSWYQQTPGQGLQFLFEYFSETQRNKGNFPGRFSGRQFSNSRSEMNVSTLELGDSALYLCASSGDGHYGYTFGSGTRLTVV.